A single sample is the source of the 26 T cell receptor beta chains below, sequenced in a study of blood T cells in healthy people across ages. Primed by a sample-barcoded 5' primer and a J-beta primer mix, a second PCR proceeded for about 7 to 11 cycles. From the 5' RACE reads, TCRdb called clonotypes with MiXCR, one entry per CDR3 protein. The sample records about 640,000 distinct CDR3 sequences, around 54% being singletons. The sequencing input was blood. Receptors were obtained from a man between 60 and 75 years old in good health.

The rearrangement uses TRBV11-3 and TRBJ1-2; D is unresolved. V was shortened by 1 base and J by 8 bases, with 8 bases between the two germline ends. This CDR3 region has 12 residues. Germline CDR1 SGHNT, CDR2 YENEEA. CDR3: CASSLGTQGYTF. CDR3 in DNA: TGTGCCAGCAGCTTAGGAACACAGGGCTACACCTTC. Variable domain in full (rest from reference TRBV11-3 and TRBJ1-2): EAGVVQSPRYKIIEKKQPVAFWCNPISGHNTLYWYLQNLGQGPELLIRYENEEAVDDSQLPKDRFSAERLKGVDSTLKIQPAELGDSAVYLCASSLGTQGYTFGSGTRLTVV.

The sample holds a few counts of this clonotype. V usage is TRBV5-1 and J usage is TRBJ2-3, with D possibly being TRBD1 (6 bases). Germline V CDR1 and CDR2: SGHRS, YFSETQ. The CDR3 contains 15 residues. Trimming shortened V by 4 bases and J by 5 bases, and 17 bases separated the two germline ends. DNA of the CDR3: TGCGCCAGCAGCACCCAGGGGAAGGTACAAGATACGCAGTATTTT. Translation gives CASSTQGKVQDTQYF.

The chain couples TRBV7-2 to TRBJ2-3, with 7 nucleotides matching TRBD2. Germline trimming cut 4 bases from V and 5 bases from J; bases unmatched to any gene: 12. The CDR3 runs 16 residues. In germline, CDR1 is SGHTA, CDR2 FQGNSA. Here the CDR3 reads CASSSPGGGFVDTQYF. The CDR3 DNA reads as TGTGCCAGCAGCTCCCCCGGCGGGGGATTCGTAGATACGCAGTATTTT.

The chain recombines TRBV18 with TRBJ1-4; D is unclear. CDR3 size: 12 residues. V shed 3 bases and J shed 14 bases, with 13 bases lying between them. Germline V CDR1 and CDR2: KGHSH, LQKENI. The CDR3 nucleotides are TGTGCCAGCTCACCCGGACGCTCCGGGCTGTTTTTT. Translated, it gives CASSPGRSGLFF.

This chain uses TRBV20-1 with TRBJ2-5; D gene ambiguous. This CDR3 comprises 10 residues. Germline CDR1 reads DFQATT; CDR2 reads SNEGSKA (reference sequence). V was cut by 3 bases and J by 3 bases, with 2 bases left in between. DNA of the CDR3: TGCAGTGCTAGTGAAGAGACCCAGTACTTC. Amino acids: CSASEETQYF.

V and J are TRBV5-6 and TRBJ2-7, with D possibly TRBD2 on 7 matching bases. The CDR3 consists of 13 residues. Germline CDR1 and CDR2: SGHDT and YYEEEE. The V and J ends lost 5 bases and 6 bases respectively, with 15 bases between them. This chain's CDR3 is CASSRGGAFEQYF. The DNA of the CDR3 is TGTGCCAGCAGTAGAGGGGGGGCCTTCGAGCAGTACTTC.

The chain links TRBV23-1 to TRBJ2-7; D gene unclear. TRBV23-1 is assigned to the ORF class and has an uncertain function. The CDR3 sequence is 15 residues long. With 2 bases removed from V and 6 bases from J, the gap between germline ends came to 17 bases. CDR3 residues: CASSQIFHGEGEQYF. CDR3 nucleotide sequence: TGCGCCAGCAGTCAAATCTTCCACGGCGAAGGCGAGCAGTACTTC.

The chain combines TRBV12-3 or TRBV12-4 with TRBJ2-3, with 7 bases identical to TRBD1. The CDR3 runs to 12 residues. The V gene end was trimmed by 10 bases and the J gene end by 11 bases; junction bases not matched to a gene: 12. The CDR3 spells CANSPDRAKQYF. The CDR3 bases are TGTGCCAACAGCCCCGACAGGGCGAAGCAGTATTTT.

As DNA, the CDR3 is TGCAGTGCTAGAGATGCCGGCAGTGGGCCCCAGCATTTT. Protein product: CSARDAGSGPQHF. This sequence joins TRBV20-1 and TRBJ1-5; D is unclear. CDR3 length: 13 amino acids. Germline V lookup: CDR1 DFQATT, CDR2 SNEGSKA (reference sequence). Trimming removed 0 bases from V and 9 bases from J, with 12 bases in between.

This clonotype was seen only a few times. The rearrangement joins TRBV7-2 to TRBJ2-1; maybe TRBD1 (6 bases). V was trimmed by 1 base and J by 0 bases, leaving 10 bases between them. Looked up from germline, CDR1 is SGHTA and CDR2 is FQGNSA. The length of the CDR3 is 16 residues. The CDR3 protein is CASSLGQASSYNEQFF. In DNA form, the CDR3 reads TGTGCCAGCAGCTTAGGACAGGCTAGCTCCTACAATGAGCAGTTCTTC.

The chain combines TRBV6-1 with TRBJ2-4; perhaps TRBD1 as D (5 bases). The last part of the DNA fits TRBJ2-7 better; the J call may be wrong. From germline, CDR1 is MNHNS and CDR2 SASEGT. The CDR3 runs 13 residues. CDR3 nucleotides: TGTGCCAGCAGTGTGACAGCTTCCTACGAGCAGTACTTC. Translated: CASSVTASYEQYF.

The chain uses TRBV2 and TRBJ2-5; D is tentatively TRBD1 or TRBD2 (6 bases each). The V end was cut by 7 bases, the J end by 5 bases, with 17 bases between. In germline, CDR1 is SNHLY, CDR2 FYNNEI. CDR3 length equals 14 residues. CDR3: CASKTVGGRETQYF. The CDR3 DNA follows: TGTGCCAGCAAAACCGTCGGGGGCCGGGAGACCCAGTACTTC.

This clonotype was counted many times. The chain links TRBV25-1 to TRBJ2-5; D gene unclear. The CDR3 length is 12 residues. Deletions cut 4 bases from V and 4 bases from J, with 7 bases between. In germline, CDR1 is MGHDK, CDR2 SYGVNS. CDR3 sequence reads: CASSAVRETQYF. CDR3 coding DNA: TGTGCCAGCAGTGCCGTCAGAGAGACCCAGTACTTC.

This clonotype appeared once. This chain uses TRBV5-1 with TRBJ2-2; D is undetermined. Trimming cost V 4 bases and J 5 bases, with 12 bases left between them. This CDR3 has 14 residues. Germline CDR1 and CDR2: SGHRS and YFSETQ. The CDR3 here is CASSVYVITGELFF. DNA of the CDR3: TGCGCCAGCAGCGTGTATGTAATAACCGGGGAGCTGTTTTTT.

The chain recombines TRBV29-1 with TRBJ2-5; D unclear. Trimming shortened V by 3 bases and J by 2 bases, and 7 bases separated the two germline ends. The V gene's germline CDR1 is SQVTM and CDR2 ANQGSEA. The CDR3 contains 12 residues. The CDR3 nucleotides are TGCAGCGTTGAGAGGAGTCAAGAGACCCAGTACTTC. This translates into CSVERSQETQYF.

The chain joins TRBV12-3 or TRBV12-4 to TRBJ2-5, with 7 bases lining up with TRBD2. With V trimmed by 5 bases and J by 4 bases, 13 bases remained unmatched. CDR3 length equals 16 residues. The CDR3 spells CASSPRAGVLAETQYF. The CDR3 nucleotides read TGTGCCAGCAGTCCCCGGGCGGGAGTTCTGGCAGAGACCCAGTACTTC.

A few counts support this clonotype. The chain has TRBV7-2 and TRBJ2-5; D uncertain. V gave up 5 bases and J gave up 0 bases, with 10 bases separating them. The CDR3 is 14 amino acids. CDR1 is SGHTA, CDR2 FQGNSA, per germline. CDR3: CASSLLRNQETQYF. As DNA, the CDR3 is TGTGCCAGCAGCCTACTACGGAACCAAGAGACCCAGTACTTC. Complete variable domain (other parts from reference TRBV7-2 and TRBJ2-5): GAGVSQSPSNKVTEKGKDVELRCDPISGHTALYWYRQSLGQGLEFLIYFQGNSAPDKSGLPSDRFSAERTGGSVSTLTIQRTQQEDSAVYLCASSLLRNQETQYFGPGTRLLVL.

This clonotype has only a few counts. V and J are TRBV6-2 or TRBV6-3 and TRBJ2-1, with 16 bases identical to TRBD2. CDR3 length equals 19 residues. The germline gives CDR1 MNHEY, CDR2 SVGEGT. Trimming took 5 bases from V and 7 from J; bases not matched to a gene: 14. CDR3 nucleotide sequence: TGTGCCAGCAGTCTCCCCCCGGGACTAGCGGGGGGGCCCCGAAATGAGCAGTTCTTC. As protein: CASSLPPGLAGGPRNEQFF.

The chain carries TRBV10-1 and TRBJ2-7; D assignment may be TRBD1 or TRBD2 (5 bases each). The germline gives CDR1 WNHNN, CDR2 SYGVQD (reference sequence). V lost 2 bases to trimming and J lost 7 bases, with 18 bases between them. This CDR3 contains 15 residues. In DNA form, the CDR3 reads TGCGCCAGCAGTGAGGCCGGGACGGAATCTAATGAGCAGTACTTC. Translation: CASSEAGTESNEQYF.

In its sample, this clonotype was seen many times. The rearrangement joins TRBV7-9 to TRBJ2-4; 7 bases map to TRBD1. The CDR3 is 14 amino acids. The ends lost 5 bases at V and 7 bases at J; junction bases unmatched: 8. Per the germline V gene, CDR1 is SEHNR and CDR2 is FQNEAQ (reference sequence). DNA for the CDR3: TGTGCCAGCAGCCCGGCGGACAGGCCGAACATTCAGTACTTC. Translating gives CASSPADRPNIQYF.

The chain combines TRBV11-2 with TRBJ2-1, with 9 bases fitting TRBD1. CDR1 and CDR2 (germline): SGHAT, FQNNGV. CDR3 length: 16 residues. V shed 1 base and J 13 bases; nucleotides not matched to a gene: 14. The CDR3 sequence: CASSLVRGTGRFKQFF. The CDR3 DNA follows: TGTGCCAGCAGCTTAGTCCGAGGGACAGGGAGGTTTAAACAGTTCTTC.

The CDR3 protein is CASSVEGNRETQYF. CDR3 bases: TGTGCCAGCAGCGTAGAAGGGAATCGAGAGACCCAGTACTTC. This chain uses TRBV9 with TRBJ2-5, with D unresolved. The CDR3 extends over 14 amino acids. Germline V lookup: CDR1 SGDLS, CDR2 YYNGEE. Trimming stripped 0 bases from V and 4 bases from J, with 10 bases between.

Points on this clonotype: At one boundary the junction diverges from the germline segment, which might be a read error. This rearrangement joins TRBV29-1 to TRBJ2-3; 10 nucleotides line up with TRBD2. CDR1 is SQVTM, CDR2 ANQGSEA, per germline. The CDR3 is made up of 13 amino acids. The CDR3 DNA is TGCGGCGTAACCGGGACTAGCGCGGATACGCAGTATTTT. It encodes CGVTGTSADTQYF.

This chain joins TRBV20-1 and TRBJ2-7; possibly TRBD2 for D (6 bases). This CDR3 contains 14 residues. The V gene lost 6 bases and the J gene lost 0 bases, with 15 bases spanning the gap. Germline V gives CDR1 DFQATT, CDR2 SNEGSKA (reference sequence). DNA of the CDR3: TGCAGTGCAAAAGGGACTCTGAGCTCCTACGAGCAGTACTTC. The encoded protein is CSAKGTLSSYEQYF.

The table lists this clonotype with a few counts. The chain couples TRBV20-1 to TRBJ2-1; possible D gene TRBD2, 5 bases. V was pared by 2 bases and J by 8 bases, with 13 bases between. Germline V gene data show CDR1 as DFQATT and CDR2 as SNEGSKA (reference sequence). The CDR3 totals 13 residues. DNA of the CDR3: TGCAGTGCTAGAAGGCCTAGCATACATGAGCAGTTCTTC. It translates to CSARRPSIHEQFF.

This chain uses TRBV20-1 with TRBJ2-5, with 7 nucleotides matching TRBD2. From germline, CDR1 is DFQATT and CDR2 SNEGSKA (reference sequence). The CDR3 is made up of 15 amino acids. J lost 5 bases, V lost 1 base, and 10 bases had no gene match. Here the CDR3 DNA reads TGCAGTGCTAGAGTTAAGCTAGCGGCCGTTGAGACCCAGTACTTC. It is translated as CSARVKLAAVETQYF.